The sample holds a few counts of the clone carrying this T cell receptor beta chain. These data belong to a study of T cells in tumors after PD-1 blockade. At the level of the study: Patients received pembrolizumab 200 mg every 3 weeks or cemiplimab 350 mg every 2 weeks. During anti-PD-1 treatment, some patients continued daily vismodegib 150 mg.

This CDR3 comprises 15 residues. V shed 5 bases, J shed 7 bases, and the junction held 9 bases outside the gene matches. Germline loops: CDR1 SGHNT, CDR2 YENEEA. The data were produced by immunoSEQ multiplex PCR, yet TCRdb's version contains in-frame clones alone and is incomplete. The sample yields roughly 33,000 clones, just under 80% seen once. This specimen was PBMCs, taken before anti-PD-1 treatment. The chain combines TRBV11-3 with TRBJ2-3; 10 bases are shared with TRBD2. The receptor was isolated from a human donor with basal cell carcinoma. This chain's CDR3 is CASSPTSSGGNTQYF. The DNA for the CDR3 is TGTGCCAGCAGCCCCACCTCTAGCGGGGGTAATACGCAGTATTTT.